Each of the 29 T cell receptor beta chains below was sequenced from the same sample in a study of T cells after posttransplantation cyclophosphamide. Sequencing was performed with immunoSEQ multiplex PCR; in TCRdb, only in-frame clones are kept and a portion is missing. The data show more than 25,000 clones, none appearing only once, with about 1.5% held by the ten largest. Sequenced input: PBMCs. These receptors came from a middle-aged man in good health, CMV-negative, and a related stem cell transplant donor.

This clone was detected ten times or more. V and J are TRBV19 and TRBJ1-5; D unresolved. Germline V CDR1 and CDR2: LNHDA, SQIVND (reference sequence). The CDR3 is 12 residues long. V lost 9 bases and J 7 bases, leaving 13 bases between the germline ends. DNA of the CDR3: TGTGCCAGCCGGGAGCTTTTACAGCCCCAGCATTTT. Amino acid sequence: CASRELLQPQHF.

This clone was counted at least ten times. This chain links TRBV7-8 with TRBJ2-7, with D maybe TRBD2 (5 bases). V lost 5 bases and J 9 bases, leaving 20 bases between the germline ends. Germline CDR1 reads SGHVS; CDR2 reads FQNEAQ. The CDR3 is 14 residues long. The CDR3: CASSPQEAREWQYF. DNA of the CDR3: TGTGCCAGCAGCCCCCAAGAGGCCCGGGAATGGCAGTACTTC.

This clone showed up many times. V is TRBV29-1 and J is TRBJ2-2, with D perhaps matching TRBD1 (5 bases). Germline CDR1 reads SQVTM; CDR2 reads ANQGSEA. The length of the CDR3 is 13 residues. Trimming left V 7 bases short and J 3 bases short, with 12 bases between. Here the CDR3 DNA reads TGCAGCGGGGGCCGAGGATACACCGGGGAGCTGTTTTTT. Translating gives CSGGRGYTGELFF.

Ten or more counts support this clone. The chain employs TRBV6-5 and TRBJ2-1; 8 nucleotides match TRBD2. The V segment lost 5 bases and the J segment 2 bases; nucleotides outside the gene matches: 5. This CDR3 is built from 15 residues. Germline V CDR1 and CDR2: MNHEY, SVGAGI. In nucleotides, the CDR3 is TGTGCCAGCAGTCTTAGCGGGAAGCCCTACAATGAGCAGTTCTTC. It encodes CASSLSGKPYNEQFF.

This clone was detected a few times. This chain connects TRBV6-1 to TRBJ1-6; tentative D call: TRBD1 (5 bases). Germline CDR1 reads MNHNS; CDR2 reads SASEGT. Trimming stripped 8 bases from V and 9 bases from J, with 17 bases between. The CDR3 is made up of 14 amino acids. Here the CDR3 reads CASSPTEISSPLHF. CDR3 in DNA: TGTGCCAGCTCCCCGACAGAGATTTCTTCACCCCTCCACTTT.

This clone was recorded many times. This rearrangement joins TRBV19 to TRBJ2-7, with D possibly being TRBD1 (6 bases). This CDR3 comprises 14 residues. Germline V gene sequence: CDR1 LNHDA, CDR2 SQIVND (reference sequence). Trimming removed 4 bases at V and 4 bases at J, with 14 bases between. CDR3 nucleotides: TGTGCCAGTAGTAGGGGGCAGGGAGTATACGAGCAGTACTTC. Residues: CASSRGQGVYEQYF.

At least ten counts were recorded for this clone. The chain uses TRBV19 and TRBJ2-3; 7 nucleotides agree with TRBD2. The CDR3 is 15 residues long. CDR1 and CDR2 from the germline V gene are LNHDA and SQIVND (reference sequence). The V and J ends lost 5 bases and 0 bases, in that order; junction bases with no gene match: 5. CDR3 DNA: TGTGCCAGTAGTGAGTGGGGGGGAAGCACAGATACGCAGTATTTT. Translation gives CASSEWGGSTDTQYF.

This clone was picked up many times. The rearrangement links TRBV5-5 to TRBJ2-1; 8 bases align to TRBD1. The CDR3 length is 17 residues. Unmatched junction bases numbered 12, after V lost 0 bases and J lost 7 bases. The germline CDR1 and CDR2 sequences are SGHKS and YYEKEE (reference sequence). The CDR3 sequence is CASSLGIDRGFRNEQFF. CDR3 DNA sequence: TGTGCCAGCAGCTTGGGAATTGACAGGGGATTCAGGAATGAGCAGTTCTTC.

This clone was observed many times. CDR3 protein: CASSADRAGANVLTF. For the CDR3, the DNA is TGTGCCAGCAGTGCGGACAGGGCCGGGGCCAACGTCCTGACTTTC. This chain uses TRBV2 with TRBJ2-6; 8 nucleotides agree with TRBD1. The CDR3 covers 15 residues. CDR1 is SNHLY and CDR2 is FYNNEI in the germline V gene. The ends lost 4 bases at V and 4 bases at J; junction bases unmatched: 3.

This clone was found many times. The genes are TRBV4-2 and TRBJ1-6; D unresolved. Between the trimmed V and J ends, which lost 5 bases and 7 bases, there was a span of 15 bases. This CDR3 is built from 15 residues. Germline-derived CDR1 and CDR2 are LGHNA and YNFKEQ. This chain's CDR3 is CASSESQVANSPLHF. DNA for the CDR3: TGTGCCAGCAGCGAAAGCCAGGTAGCGAATTCACCCCTCCACTTT.

The sample holds many counts of this clone. The gene calls are TRBV6-1 and TRBJ2-5; 7 bases map to TRBD1. The CDR3 contains 13 residues. The ends lost 4 bases at V and 4 bases at J; junction bases unmatched: 3. CDR1 and CDR2 from the germline V gene are MNHNS and SASEGT. The chain's CDR3 is CASSARTGETQYF. CDR3 nucleotides: TGTGCCAGCAGTGCGAGGACAGGAGAGACCCAGTACTTC.

In its sample, this clone was seen a few times. This sequence joins TRBV27 and TRBJ1-2; 7 nucleotides match TRBD1. CDR3 size: 19 residues. Germline CDR1 reads MNHEY; CDR2 reads SMNVEV (reference sequence). The junction had 15 bases not matched to a gene; V was cut back by 2 bases and J by 0 bases. CDR3: CASSLKARGDRATNYGYTF. CDR3 DNA sequence: TGTGCCAGCAGTTTAAAAGCCAGGGGGGATAGGGCAACTAACTATGGCTACACCTTC.

This clone was counted many times. The rearrangement uses TRBV14 and TRBJ1-1, with 7 bases identical to TRBD1. Germline CDR1 reads SGHDN; CDR2 reads FVKESK. The CDR3 runs to 17 residues. Germline trimming cut 4 bases from V and 4 bases from J; bases unmatched to any gene: 15. The CDR3 is CASSPILDRVWGTEAFF. The DNA for the CDR3 is TGTGCCAGCAGCCCGATCCTCGACAGGGTTTGGGGCACTGAAGCTTTCTTT.

There are many counts of this clone. The genes are TRBV19 and TRBJ1-4, with TRBD1 matching 8 bases. This CDR3 region has 14 residues. Germline CDR1 is LNHDA and CDR2 is SQIVND (reference sequence). Trimming at V came to 7 bases and at J to 10 bases, leaving 11 bases not matched to a gene. The CDR3 loop is CASTDRTGRGKLFF. In nucleotides, the CDR3 is TGTGCCAGTACCGACAGGACAGGGAGGGGAAAACTGTTTTTT.

This clone occurred many times. The V and J genes are TRBV5-1 and TRBJ2-5; D is undetermined. Germline CDR1 and CDR2: SGHRS and YFSETQ. CDR3 length equals 13 residues. V was pared by 6 bases and J by 1 base, with 10 bases between. The DNA for the CDR3 is TGCGCCAGCAATCCGAGCGTCCAAGAGACCCAGTACTTC. Protein: CASNPSVQETQYF.

This clone came up many times. This chain connects TRBV29-1 to TRBJ1-1; tentative D call: TRBD1 (5 bases). The V end lost 4 bases, the J end lost 5 bases, and 17 bases lay between the germline ends. The germline CDR1 and CDR2 sequences are SQVTM and ANQGSEA. The CDR3 covers 14 residues. As DNA, the CDR3 is TGCAGCGTTGGACTCCCCAGGGTTCGGACTGAAGCTTTCTTT. Its protein product is CSVGLPRVRTEAFF.

At least ten counts were recorded for this clone. The chain combines TRBV19 with TRBJ2-5, with TRBD1 identical over 10 bases. CDR1 LNHDA and CDR2 SQIVND come from the germline V gene (reference sequence). The trim removed 5 bases at V and 5 bases at J, leaving 8 bases unmatched. This CDR3 is 15 amino acids long. CDR3 amino acids: CASSRRQGARETQYF. In nucleotides, the CDR3 is TGTGCCAGTAGTCGCCGACAGGGGGCGCGGGAGACCCAGTACTTC.

In its sample, this clone was seen a few times. This sequence joins TRBV28 and TRBJ2-5; D remains unclear. The J call is uncertain, as TRBJ2-7 better fits the DNA end. This CDR3 is 12 amino acids long. Germline CDR1 is MDHEN and CDR2 is SYDVKM. CDR3 DNA: TGTGCCAGCAGTTTCGGTCCCTACGAGCAGTACTTC. Translating it yields CASSFGPYEQYF.

In its sample, this clone was seen a few times. V gene TRBV6-5 combines with J gene TRBJ2-2, with D tentatively TRBD1 (5 bases). With 4 bases removed from V and 1 base from J, the gap between germline ends came to 7 bases. Germline values: CDR1 MNHEY, CDR2 SVGAGI. CDR3 size: 14 residues. The CDR3 DNA sequence: TGTGCCAGCAGTTCTCAGGGGAACACCGGGGAGCTGTTTTTT. Amino acids: CASSSQGNTGELFF.

This clone was observed at least ten times. The chain joins TRBV7-9 to TRBJ2-7; 9 nucleotides line up with TRBD1. The germline gives CDR1 SEHNR, CDR2 FQNEAQ (reference sequence). The CDR3 extends over 12 amino acids. V was clipped by 5 bases and J by 7 bases; unmatched bases: 3. For the CDR3, the DNA is TGTGCCAGCAGCGCCGGACAGGGGGAGCAGTACTTC. This sequence encodes CASSAGQGEQYF.

This clone was observed at least ten times. The chain is built from TRBV10-3 and TRBJ2-7; D might be TRBD2 (5 bases). The V gene's germline CDR1 is ENHRY and CDR2 SYGVKD. V lost 0 bases and J 6 bases, leaving 12 bases between the germline ends. The CDR3 length is 14 residues. The CDR3 sequence is CAISESRTEGEQYF. The CDR3, as DNA: TGTGCCATCAGTGAGTCGCGCACCGAGGGCGAGCAGTACTTC.

This clone came up many times. J is TRBJ2-3 and V is TRBV5-1, with D possibly matching TRBD2 (6 bases). With 8 bases removed from V and 6 bases from J, the gap between germline ends came to 10 bases. CDR1 is SGHRS and CDR2 is YFSETQ in the germline V gene. This CDR3 has 11 amino acids. CDR3 region: CASTEGDTQYF. DNA of the CDR3: TGCGCCAGTACGGAGGGGGATACGCAGTATTTT. Drawing the rest from reference TRBV5-1 and TRBJ2-3, the complete variable domain is KAGVTQTPRYLIKTRGQQVTLSCSPISGHRSVSWYQQTPGQGLQFLFEYFSETQRNKGNFPGRFSGRQFSNSRSEMNVSTLELGDSALYLCASTEGDTQYFGPGTRLTVL.

Ten or more counts support this clone. The CDR3 is CASSLRASALYNEQFF. Written as DNA, the CDR3 is TGCGCCAGCAGCTTGAGGGCTAGCGCTCTATACAATGAGCAGTTCTTC. J is TRBJ2-1 and V is TRBV5-1; tentative D call: TRBD2 (6 bases). V lost 1 base, J lost 4 bases, and 15 bases lay in between. This CDR3 contains 16 residues. CDR1 and CDR2 from the germline V gene are SGHRS and YFSETQ. Complete variable domain (other parts from reference TRBV5-1 and TRBJ2-1): KAGVTQTPRYLIKTRGQQVTLSCSPISGHRSVSWYQQTPGQGLQFLFEYFSETQRNKGNFPGRFSGRQFSNSRSEMNVSTLELGDSALYLCASSLRASALYNEQFFGPGTRLTVL.

At least ten counts were recorded for this clone. The gene calls are TRBV6-4 and TRBJ2-3, with 8 nucleotides matching TRBD2. Trimming cost V 3 bases and J 1 base; bases outside gene matches: 0. The CDR3 totals 14 residues. In germline, CDR1 is MRHNA, CDR2 SNTAGT. This chain's CDR3 is CASSDSGGTDTQYF. CDR3 coding DNA: TGTGCCAGCAGTGATAGCGGGGGCACAGATACGCAGTATTTT.

This clone was picked up many times. The V call is TRBV18, the J call TRBJ1-2, with TRBD1 matching over 7 bases. The J segment lost 6 bases and the V segment lost 2 bases, leaving 3 bases of the junction unmatched. CDR3 length: 13 amino acids. CDR1 KGHSH and CDR2 LQKENI come from the germline V gene. This chain's CDR3 is CASSPNRGHGYTF. In nucleotides, the CDR3 is TGTGCCAGCTCACCAAACAGGGGACATGGCTACACCTTC.

This clone was recorded at least ten times. The V call is TRBV10-2, the J call TRBJ2-3, with TRBD2 as a possible D gene (5 bases). Germline V lookup: CDR1 WSHSY, CDR2 SAAADI. The ends were cut back, 6 bases at V and 6 bases at J, with 10 bases in the middle. CDR3 length equals 12 residues. The CDR3 here is CASRRPGDTQYF. The CDR3 region has the DNA TGCGCCAGCAGACGCCCGGGGGATACGCAGTATTTT.

Many counts were recorded for this clone. The J gene is TRBJ1-1, the V gene TRBV6-5; TRBD1 aligns across 7 bases. CDR3 length: 14 residues. Germline CDR1 reads MNHEY; CDR2 reads SVGAGI. Trimming removed 6 bases from V and 4 bases from J; junction bases left unmatched: 8. The CDR3, as DNA: TGTGCCAGCAGACGAACATCAGGGGGCACTGAAGCTTTCTTT. Amino acid sequence: CASRRTSGGTEAFF.

This clone was picked up many times. V usage is TRBV25-1 and J usage is TRBJ2-7; 7 positions match TRBD2. The CDR3 contains 13 residues. Germline V gives CDR1 MGHDK, CDR2 SYGVNS. Losses at the gene ends were 6 bases for V and 4 bases for J; bases not matched to a gene: 6. The CDR3, as DNA: TGTGCCAGCAGCCCGGGAGGACTGTACGAGCAGTACTTC. Translation gives CASSPGGLYEQYF.

This clone was counted many times. The chain carries TRBV5-1 and TRBJ1-5; D is perhaps TRBD1 (5 bases). Germline assignment: CDR1 SGHRS and CDR2 YFSETQ. This CDR3 contains 14 residues. Trimming stripped 2 bases from V and 5 bases from J, with 11 bases between. The CDR3 is CASSFTGGDQPQHF. CDR3 sequence (DNA): TGCGCCAGCAGCTTCACGGGGGGAGATCAGCCCCAGCATTTT.